The 20 T cell receptor beta chains presented below share a single source sample, sequenced in a study of T cells in Graves' hyperthyroidism and ophthalmopathy. Authors of the study amplified TCR beta CDR3 regions from RNA transcripts. HTBI primers were used for first-round RT-PCR of the TCR CDR3. TCRdb re-called the multiplex PCR reads with MiXCR, one entry per CDR3 protein. Of roughly 130,000 distinct CDR3 sequences listed, about 20% were seen once; the top ten hold roughly 73%. Sequenced: blood. The origin of the receptors is a woman aged 45-65 years with Graves' hyperthyroidism that later progressed to Graves' ophthalmopathy.

This clonotype appeared many times. The chain employs TRBV10-3 and TRBJ2-1; 13 bases map to TRBD2. This CDR3 region has 15 residues. The ends lost 8 bases at V and 5 bases at J; junction bases unmatched: 6. In germline, CDR1 is ENHRY, CDR2 SYGVKD. The CDR3 loop is CAIGTSGAVNNEQFF. CDR3 nucleotides: TGTGCCATCGGGACTAGCGGGGCGGTTAACAATGAGCAGTTCTTC.

This clonotype appeared a few times. Being one base from a much bigger clone, this may be a read error. The chain employs TRBV12-3 or TRBV12-4 and TRBJ1-4; D is perhaps TRBD1 (5 bases). The length of the CDR3 is 14 residues. The CDR3 DNA reads TGTGCCAGCAGTTTAAGGCAGGGAGGCGAAAGACTGTTTTTT. Its translation is CASSLRQGGERLFF.

The table lists this clonotype with many counts. The chain links TRBV28 to TRBJ1-3, with unresolved D. Trimming removed 3 bases at V and 0 bases at J, with 15 bases between. CDR3 length: 17 residues. Germline V gene lookup returns CDR1 MDHEN and CDR2 SYDVKM. CDR3 nucleotides: TGTGCCAGCAGTTTGATGTTGTCGGTAATCTCTGGAAACACCATATATTTT. Protein sequence: CASSLMLSVISGNTIYF.

This clonotype was seen many times. This sequence joins TRBV20-1 and TRBJ1-1; D may be TRBD1 (6 bases). Trimming shortened V by 7 bases and J by 3 bases, and 24 bases separated the two germline ends. This CDR3 has 16 amino acids. Germline V gives CDR1 DFQATT, CDR2 SNEGSKA (reference sequence). The CDR3: CSGLGGGSLGYTEAFF. The CDR3 DNA reads TGCAGTGGCCTAGGGGGGGGATCTTTGGGGTACACTGAAGCTTTCTTT.

This clonotype has at least ten counts. The chain carries TRBV6-1 and TRBJ2-4; TRBD1 aligns across 9 bases. The CDR3 runs to 13 residues. V was pared by 6 bases and J by 5 bases, with 2 bases of the junction left unmatched. Germline CDR1 and CDR2: MNHNS and SASEGT. The CDR3 nucleotides are TGTGCCAGCAGGCGGACAGGGGAAAACATTCAGTACTTC. Translated: CASRRTGENIQYF.

This clonotype was observed many times. This chain links TRBV19 with TRBJ2-2, with D perhaps matching TRBD1 (6 bases). V lost 7 bases to trimming and J lost 0 bases, with 9 bases between them. CDR3 length equals 14 residues. Germline lookup yields CDR1 LNHDA and CDR2 SQIVND (reference sequence). The CDR3 here is CASNTGSNTGELFF. Here the CDR3 DNA reads TGTGCCAGTAACACAGGGTCGAACACCGGGGAGCTGTTTTTT.

The rearrangement uses TRBV5-5 and TRBJ2-4, with TRBD1 matching 8 bases. Trimming at V came to 0 bases and at J to 6 bases, leaving 8 bases not matched to a gene. The CDR3 length is 16 residues. The germline CDR1 and CDR2 sequences are SGHKS and YYEKEE (reference sequence). The CDR3 loop is CASSLEAVTGGNIQYF. CDR3 DNA: TGTGCCAGCAGCTTGGAGGCGGTTACAGGGGGAAACATTCAGTACTTC.

The V call is TRBV5-4, the J call TRBJ1-2; TRBD1 matches at 9 bases. V shed 6 bases, J shed 2 bases, and the junction held 8 bases outside the gene matches. The CDR3 runs 15 residues. The germline V gene encodes CDR1 SGHNT and CDR2 YYREEE (reference sequence). CDR3 loop: CASTLSGTGNYGYTF. Written as DNA, the CDR3 is TGTGCCAGCACCTTATCTGGGACAGGGAACTATGGCTACACCTTC.

The chain uses TRBV2 and TRBJ2-1; D is possibly TRBD2 (7 bases). Deletions cut 2 bases from V and 5 bases from J, with 13 bases between. The V gene's germline CDR1 is SNHLY and CDR2 FYNNEI. This CDR3 is built from 15 residues. The CDR3 loop is CASSEIGGGHNEQFF. The CDR3 coding sequence is TGTGCCAGCAGTGAAATTGGGGGGGGCCACAATGAGCAGTTCTTC. Filled out from reference TRBV2 and TRBJ2-1, the complete variable domain reads EPEVTQTPSHQVTQMGQEVILRCVPISNHLYFYWYRQILGQKVEFLVSFYNNEISEKSEIFDDQFSVERPDGSNFTLKIRSTKLEDSAMYFCASSEIGGGHNEQFFGPGTRLTVL.

This clonotype came up a few times. Since a much larger clone is just one base distant, this may be a read error. The J gene is TRBJ1-2, the V gene TRBV28; the D gene is possibly TRBD1 (5 bases). V gave up 5 bases and J gave up 4 bases, with 14 bases separating them. Germline CDR1 and CDR2: MDHEN and SYDVKM. The CDR3 extends over 14 amino acids. Written as DNA, the CDR3 is TGTGCCAGCAGTGCCCATACAGGTGCCTATGGCTACACCTTC. This translates into CASSAHTGAYGYTF.

This clonotype was seen many times. V usage is TRBV20-1 and J usage is TRBJ1-5; D uncertain. V was pared by 5 bases and J by 7 bases, with 21 bases between. The germline CDR1 and CDR2 sequences are DFQATT and SNEGSKA (reference sequence). The CDR3 contains 15 residues. The CDR3 protein is CSALRGGGPGQPQHF. The CDR3 nucleotides are TGCAGTGCTCTTAGAGGAGGCGGGCCCGGGCAGCCCCAGCATTTT.

Details on this clonotype: Germline and junction disagree at one end, which may indicate a read error. The chain has TRBV28 and TRBJ1-2; unclear D gene. Germline V gives CDR1 MDHEN, CDR2 SYDVKM. There are 14 residues in the CDR3. The DNA for the CDR3 is TGTGCCAGCAGTTTAACAGCTACTAACTATAGCTACACCTTC. Translated: CASSLTATNYSYTF.

This clonotype appeared a single time. V usage is TRBV27 and J usage is TRBJ2-1; the match to TRBD2 covers 10 bases. This CDR3 is built from 17 residues. With 5 bases clipped from V and 2 bases from J, the junction kept 9 bases outside the gene matches. CDR1 is MNHEY, CDR2 SMNVEV, per germline (reference sequence). CDR3 residues: CASSTRTSGLTYNEQFF. The CDR3, as DNA: TGTGCCAGCAGTACGAGGACTAGCGGACTTACCTACAATGAGCAGTTCTTC.

This clonotype was seen a handful of times. The genes are TRBV28 and TRBJ2-1; D tentatively fits TRBD1 or TRBD2 (5 bases each). The CDR3 sequence is 12 residues long. Germline CDR1 reads MDHEN; CDR2 reads SYDVKM. CDR3 amino acids: CVSGNRGHEQFF. CDR3 coding DNA: TGTGTTTCGGGAAATCGGGGCCATGAGCAGTTCTTC. The full variable domain, rest sourced from reference TRBV28 and TRBJ2-1, is DVKVTQSSRYLVKRTGEKVFLECVQDMDHENMFWYRQDPGLGLRLIYFSYDVKMKEKGDIPEGYSVSREKKERFSLILESASTNQTSMYLCVSGNRGHEQFFGPGTRLTVL.

J is TRBJ2-3 and V is TRBV12-3 or TRBV12-4; 8 nucleotides align to TRBD2. J was trimmed by 0 bases and V by 5 bases; bases with no gene match: 4. CDR3 size: 15 residues. Here the CDR3 reads CASSISGESTDTQYF. Here the CDR3 DNA reads TGTGCCAGCAGTATTAGCGGGGAGAGCACAGATACGCAGTATTTT.

This clonotype was observed many times. The rearrangement uses TRBV5-1 and TRBJ2-1, with 7 bases aligning to TRBD2. The CDR3 spans 16 residues. Trimming removed 0 bases from V and 6 bases from J; junction bases left unmatched: 9. Germline CDR1 reads SGHRS; CDR2 reads YFSETQ. The CDR3 coding sequence is TGCGCCAGCAGCTTGGCCGGGACTACACGGACCAATGAGCAGTTCTTC. Encoded protein: CASSLAGTTRTNEQFF.

This sequence joins TRBV25-1 and TRBJ2-5; D assignment may be TRBD1 or TRBD2 (5 bases each). Trimming pared 3 bases from V and 4 bases from J, leaving 9 bases between. Germline V gene sequence: CDR1 MGHDK, CDR2 SYGVNS. The CDR3 has 13 amino acids. The CDR3 protein is CASSDSGPETQYF. DNA for the CDR3: TGTGCCAGCAGTGATTCGGGGCCAGAGACCCAGTACTTC.

This clonotype was seen only a few times. The V gene is TRBV20-1, the J gene TRBJ2-5; 13 nucleotides agree with TRBD2. V dropped 0 bases and J dropped 5; count of bases not matched to a gene: 3. Germline assignment: CDR1 DFQATT and CDR2 SNEGSKA (reference sequence). There are 15 residues in the CDR3. The CDR3 coding sequence is TGCAGTGCTAGAGATGTGACTAGCGGGGGGGAGACCCAGTACTTC. This gives the protein CSARDVTSGGETQYF.

The sample holds many counts of this clonotype. The chain has TRBV20-1 and TRBJ2-3, with 10 bases fitting TRBD2. CDR3 length equals 15 residues. V lost 3 bases to trimming and J lost 5 bases; unmatched junction nucleotides: 8. CDR1 and CDR2 (germline): DFQATT, SNEGSKA (reference sequence). The CDR3 DNA is TGCAGTGCTAGTTTAACTAGCGGGAATGGAGATACGCAGTATTTT. This codes for CSASLTSGNGDTQYF.

The CDR3 spells CASSYAASGRHEQYF. Written as DNA, the CDR3 is TGTGCCAGCAGTTACGCGGCTAGCGGGAGGCACGAGCAGTACTTC. The chain is built from TRBV6-5 and TRBJ2-7; 11 bases line up with TRBD2. The germline V gene encodes CDR1 MNHEY and CDR2 SVGAGI. The CDR3 covers 15 residues. V shed 2 bases and J 5 bases; nucleotides not matched to a gene: 5.